The 11 T cell receptor beta chains in this list originate from one sample, sequenced in a study of shared clonotypes between healthy human individuals. The protocol was immunoSEQ multiplex PCR, while the TCRdb copy is restricted to in-frame clones and leaves out a portion. The sample holds 2 million to 2.5 million clones, over 85% seen once. The sequencing input was naive CD4+ T cells from PBMCs. The subset: CD45RA+ positively selected. The source of these receptors is a man younger than 30 in good health. Some clones in this sample may be carry-over from other donors' samples.

The chain has TRBV18 and TRBJ2-6; D is ambiguous. The CDR3 totals 20 residues. Trimming removed 1 base at V and 0 bases at J, with 19 bases between. Germline lookup yields CDR1 KGHSH and CDR2 LQKENI. The DNA of the CDR3 is TGTGCCAGCTCACCACGGATCGAACCCGGTCGAGGCTCTGGGGCCAACGTCCTGACTTTC. Protein product: CASSPRIEPGRGSGANVLTF.

The chain employs TRBV2 and TRBJ2-5; a possible D gene is TRBD2 (6 bases). The CDR3 runs to 12 residues. V dropped 8 bases and J dropped 5 bases, with 12 bases sitting between them. The germline V gene encodes CDR1 SNHLY and CDR2 FYNNEI. CDR3 loop: CASAGRGETQYF. The CDR3, as DNA: TGTGCCAGCGCGGGCCGGGGGGAGACCCAGTACTTC.

The rearrangement uses TRBV7-8 and TRBJ2-2, with D perhaps matching TRBD2 (5 bases). The CDR3 has 15 amino acids. Germline V CDR1 and CDR2: SGHVS, FQNEAQ. V dropped 5 bases and J dropped 7 bases, with 17 bases sitting between them. CDR3 sequence: CASSQPGSRGGELFF. DNA for the CDR3: TGTGCCAGCAGCCAACCTGGGTCCCGGGGCGGGGAGCTGTTTTTT.

This chain uses TRBV14 with TRBJ2-1, with unresolved D. Per the germline V gene, CDR1 is SGHDN and CDR2 is FVKESK. The CDR3 is 16 amino acids. V lost 1 base to trimming and J lost 2 bases, with 12 bases between them. The CDR3 loop is CASSQGGTATYNEQFF. CDR3 DNA sequence: TGTGCCAGCAGCCAAGGCGGAACGGCTACCTACAATGAGCAGTTCTTC.

This clone was found once. The J gene is TRBJ1-3, the V gene TRBV7-9, with D unclear. Per germline, CDR1 SEHNR and CDR2 FQNEAQ (reference sequence). This CDR3 is 15 amino acids long. V was cut by 0 bases and J by 3 bases, with 9 bases left in between. Here the CDR3 DNA reads TGTGCCAGCAGCTTAGCGGCCAGACTTGGAAACACCATATATTTT. This sequence encodes CASSLAARLGNTIYF.

The chain couples TRBV7-9 to TRBJ1-2; D gene unclear. The V end lost 7 bases, the J end lost 8 bases, and 17 bases lay between the germline ends. Germline V gives CDR1 SEHNR, CDR2 FQNEAQ (reference sequence). CDR3 length: 13 residues. CDR3 in amino acids: CASTLEYPRGYTF. The CDR3, as DNA: TGTGCCAGCACCCTGGAGTATCCTAGGGGCTACACCTTC.

J is TRBJ2-3 and V is TRBV29-1, with D maybe TRBD2 (7 bases). Germline CDR1 SQVTM, CDR2 ANQGSEA. The CDR3 contains 15 residues. Trimming took off 7 bases at V and 1 base at J, with 18 bases between the two ends. CDR3 residues: CSGGGPGQGTDTQYF. Written as DNA, the CDR3 is TGCAGCGGGGGGGGGCCAGGCCAGGGCACAGATACGCAGTATTTT.

This chain uses TRBV21-1 with TRBJ1-5; TRBD1, the D gene given by the table, was not confirmed from the DNA. TRBV21-1 is a documented pseudogene. The CDR3 has 13 residues. CDR3 bases: TGTGCCAGCAGCTTTCGCCAGGGTCAGCCCCAGCATTTT. This gives the protein CASSFRQGQPQHF.

The chain is built from TRBV28 and TRBJ2-7; a possible D gene is TRBD2 (5 bases). The CDR3 contains 12 residues. Trimming cost V 7 bases and J 6 bases, with 13 bases left between them. The germline gives CDR1 MDHEN, CDR2 SYDVKM. The DNA of the CDR3 is TGTGCCAGCAATGTGGCCGGACTCGAGCAGTACTTC. The encoded protein is CASNVAGLEQYF.

Worth noting for this clone: Other DNA variants within this sample encode the same CDR3. V gene TRBV28 combines with J gene TRBJ2-3; 10 bases agree with TRBD1. Germline CDR1 is MDHEN and CDR2 is SYDVKM. The junction had 3 bases not matched to a gene; V was cut back by 1 base and J by 2 bases. The CDR3 is made up of 16 amino acids. CDR3 bases: TGTGCCAGCAGTTTATCGGGGACAGGGGTCACAGATACGCAGTATTTT. Encoded protein: CASSLSGTGVTDTQYF.

The chain combines TRBV6-6 with TRBJ2-7, with TRBD1 matching over 11 bases. Trimming took 8 bases from V and 6 from J; bases not matched to a gene: 12. Looked up from germline, CDR1 is MNHNY and CDR2 is SVGAGI (reference sequence). The CDR3 spans 15 residues. For the CDR3, the DNA is TGTGCCAGCGTCTCTGAAGGACAGGGGGCCCTCGAGCAGTACTTC. It specifies CASVSEGQGALEQYF.